Here is one TCR beta chain with its context. The data originate from a study of blood T cell repertoires in COVID-19. Across the whole study: COVID-19 samples from acute and convalescent phases originated in the United States, Italy and Spain. Sources were T cells, B-cell-depleted T cells, or PBMCs; the material itself was cDNA or gDNA.

Under the authors' procedure: Amplified reference gene primers provided the basis for estimating nucleated cell counts. The data were produced by immunoSEQ multiplex PCR, yet TCRdb's version contains in-frame clones alone and is incomplete. The V and J calls and the clone size are those of that table, but D and trimming were determined from the DNA. Among 410,000 or so clones listed, 80% to 90% were seen once. V lost 4 bases, J lost 6 bases, and 14 bases lay in between. The CDR3 loop spans 13 amino acids. Per germline, CDR1 SGHTS and CDR2 YDEGEE. The rearrangement uses TRBV5-8 and TRBJ2-7, with unresolved D. The sequenced sample was peripheral blood. The clonotype comes from a woman aged 30 to 39 with active or convalescent COVID-19. The CDR3, as DNA: TGTGCCAGCAGCCTCGTTAGTTCGGGCGAGCAGTACTTC. This translates into CASSLVSSGEQYF.